This T cell receptor beta chain was observed in a study of T-cell reconstitution after alpha-beta-depleted transplantation in children. Molecular barcoding with unique molecular identifiers was used for the TCRbeta library. TCRdb fed the PCR reads into MiXCR, producing one record per CDR3 protein. The sample records approximately 400,000 distinct CDR3 sequences, 16% being singletons. This clonotype was seen only a few times. Its antigen remains unknown. Study outcomes and limitations: The origin of alpha-beta T cells about two months after transplant was reportedly several hundred expanded graft clones. T-cell counts and diversity were attributed mostly to newly produced T cells one year after transplant. Elevated TCRbeta diversity at day 60 was traced, in some patients, to surviving recipient T cells and thymic progenitors.

This TCR was recovered from a boy younger than two who had a stem cell transplant for Wiskott-Aldrich syndrome, so the T cells may come from the graft donor. The sequencing used PBMCs, mostly from graft donor cells, collected 360 days after TCRalphabeta/CD19-depleted stem cell transplant.

CDR3 loop: CASSSKQGIYEQYF. For the CDR3, the DNA is TGTGCCAGCAGCTCGAAACAGGGAATCTACGAGCAGTACTTC. The V gene is TRBV7-9, the J gene TRBJ2-7; a possible D gene is TRBD1 (6 bases). The CDR3 totals 14 residues. Germline V gene sequence: CDR1 SEHNR, CDR2 FQNEAQ (reference sequence). Trimming cost V 4 bases and J 3 bases, with 13 bases left between them.